This TCR beta chain came from a study of identical twins. There are 14 residues in the CDR3. Trimming removed 3 bases from V and 0 bases from J, with 8 bases in between. Germline values: CDR1 MGHRA, CDR2 YSYEKL. MiXCR, run by TCRdb on the 5' RACE reads, gives a single entry per CDR3 protein. The sample carries a few hundred thousand distinct CDR3 sequences, around 8.3% recorded once. These data were also filed under a second study, of yellow fever vaccine responses in identical twins.

This sequence was found in a young woman in good health. What was sequenced was CD8+ T cells sorted from blood. The chain is built from TRBV4-1 and TRBJ1-1; D remains ambiguous. In nucleotides, the CDR3 is TGCGCCAGCAGCCATGGCACCTTGAACACTGAAGCTTTCTTT. Protein: CASSHGTLNTEAFF.